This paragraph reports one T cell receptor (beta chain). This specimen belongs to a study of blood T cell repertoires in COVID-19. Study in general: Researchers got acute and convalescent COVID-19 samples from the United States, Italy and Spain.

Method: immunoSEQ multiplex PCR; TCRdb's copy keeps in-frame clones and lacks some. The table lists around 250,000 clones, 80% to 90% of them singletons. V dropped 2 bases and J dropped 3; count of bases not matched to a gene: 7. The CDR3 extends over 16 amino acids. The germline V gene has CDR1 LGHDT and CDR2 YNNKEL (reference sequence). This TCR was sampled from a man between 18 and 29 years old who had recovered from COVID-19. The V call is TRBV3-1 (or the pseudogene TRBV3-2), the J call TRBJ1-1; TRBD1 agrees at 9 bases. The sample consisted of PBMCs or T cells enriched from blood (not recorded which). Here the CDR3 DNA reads TGTGCCAGCAGCCAAACAGGGGGCAGTCTAGACACTGAAGCTTTCTTT. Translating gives CASSQTGGSLDTEAFF.